This T cell receptor (beta chain) comes out of a study of T cell repertoires in cytomegalovirus infection. TCRdb re-called the reads with MiXCR, one entry per CDR3 protein. The sample shows about 330,000 distinct CDR3 sequences, over 7.5% of them seen only once. V was clipped by 2 bases and J by 3 bases, with 17 bases between them. Germline-derived CDR1 and CDR2 are MNHEY and SMNVEV (reference sequence). This CDR3 has 18 amino acids. This clonotype has at least ten counts. This sequence joins TRBV27 and TRBJ2-6, with D perhaps matching TRBD2 (6 bases). This clonotype was obtained from a human donor in good health (CMV status not recorded). Some clones in this sample may be carry-over from other donors' samples. The material sequenced was PBMCs. The chain's CDR3 is CASSLTGPWGVGANVLTF. Written as DNA, the CDR3 is TGTGCCAGCAGTTTAACGGGACCTTGGGGGGTTGGGGCCAACGTCCTGACTTTC.